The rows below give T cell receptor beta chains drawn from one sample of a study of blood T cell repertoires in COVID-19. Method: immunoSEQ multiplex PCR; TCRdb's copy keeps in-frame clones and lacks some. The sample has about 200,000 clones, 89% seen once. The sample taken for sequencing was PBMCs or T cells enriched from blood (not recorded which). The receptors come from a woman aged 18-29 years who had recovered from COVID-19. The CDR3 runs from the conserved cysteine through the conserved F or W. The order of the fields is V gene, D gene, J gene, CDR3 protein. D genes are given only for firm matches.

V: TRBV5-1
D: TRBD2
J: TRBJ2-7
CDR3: CASSLTSGSSYEQYF

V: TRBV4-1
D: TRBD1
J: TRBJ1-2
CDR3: CASSHLLSDRRFYGYTF

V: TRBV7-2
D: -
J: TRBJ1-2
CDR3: CASSLAHYGYTF

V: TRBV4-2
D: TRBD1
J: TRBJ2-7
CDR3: CASSQGQGFTYEQYF

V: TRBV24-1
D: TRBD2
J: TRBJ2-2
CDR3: CATSDLGTSGATGELFF

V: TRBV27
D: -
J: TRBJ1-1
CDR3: CASSSTGNTEAFF

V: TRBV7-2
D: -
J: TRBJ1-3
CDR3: CASSFDSFRGNTIYF

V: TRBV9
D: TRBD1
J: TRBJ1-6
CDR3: CASSPWDRDRSPLHF

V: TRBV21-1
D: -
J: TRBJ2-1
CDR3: CASGSGTGVLNEQFF

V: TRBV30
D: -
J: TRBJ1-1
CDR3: CAWIRDMNTEAFF

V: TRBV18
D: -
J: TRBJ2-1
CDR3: CASSPQGVSSYNEQFF

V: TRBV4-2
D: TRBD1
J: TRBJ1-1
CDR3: CASSQWDRVESNTEAFF

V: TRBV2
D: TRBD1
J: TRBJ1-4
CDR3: CASNGQANEKLFF

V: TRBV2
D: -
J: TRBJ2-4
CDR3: CASSGQNIQYF

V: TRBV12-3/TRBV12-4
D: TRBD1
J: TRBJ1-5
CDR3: CASNLQGVRPQHF

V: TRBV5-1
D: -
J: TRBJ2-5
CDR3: CASSLGLQETQYF

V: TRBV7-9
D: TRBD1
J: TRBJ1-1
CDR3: CASSFTGGITEAFF

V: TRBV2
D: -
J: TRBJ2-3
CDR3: CASSPTEDTQYF

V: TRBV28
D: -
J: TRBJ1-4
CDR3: CASSLTLATNEKLFF

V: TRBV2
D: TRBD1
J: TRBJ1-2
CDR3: CASSEGTGQEGYTF

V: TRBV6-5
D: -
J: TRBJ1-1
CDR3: CASSYLAANTEAFF

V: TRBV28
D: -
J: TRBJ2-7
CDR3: CASSLDSQSYEQYF

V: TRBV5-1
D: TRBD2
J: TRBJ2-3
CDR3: CASSWRTSGGATDTQYF

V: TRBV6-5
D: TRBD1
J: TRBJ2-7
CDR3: CASRETGIPYEQYF